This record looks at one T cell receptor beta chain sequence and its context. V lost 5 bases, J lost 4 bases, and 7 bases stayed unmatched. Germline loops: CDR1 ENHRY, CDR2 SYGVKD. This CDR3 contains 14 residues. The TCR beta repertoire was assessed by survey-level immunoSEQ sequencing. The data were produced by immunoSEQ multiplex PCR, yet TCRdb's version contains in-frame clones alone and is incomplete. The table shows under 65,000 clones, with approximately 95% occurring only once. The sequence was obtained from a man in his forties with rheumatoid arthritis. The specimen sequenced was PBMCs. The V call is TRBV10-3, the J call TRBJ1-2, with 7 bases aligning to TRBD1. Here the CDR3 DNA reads TGTGCCATCAGTTCCGGGACAGCGATCTATGGCTACACCTTC. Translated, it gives CAISSGTAIYGYTF.